This T cell receptor beta chain was obtained from a study of T cells in Graves' hyperthyroidism and ophthalmopathy. With 6 bases removed from V and 3 bases from J, the gap between germline ends came to 12 bases. The length of the CDR3 is 13 residues. The germline V gene has CDR1 SQVTM and CDR2 ANQGSEA. Amplification targeted TCR beta CDR3 regions from RNA transcripts. Using the HTBI primer set, a first-round RT-PCR was run on the TCR CDR3. From the multiplex PCR reads, TCRdb called clonotypes with MiXCR, one entry per CDR3 protein. The repertoire consists of approximately 700,000 distinct CDR3 sequences, with about 45% occurring once and the leading ten covering less than 9%. This clonotype was counted at least ten times. The antigen is unknown. General study points: Researchers found most expanded thyroid clonotypes above 0.001 in blood as well.

Exclusions: uncontrolled infection, other autoimmune disease, pregnancy, lactation. The sequence came from an adult man with Graves' disease, either hyperthyroidism or ophthalmopathy (not recorded which). The chain is built from TRBV29-1 and TRBJ1-5; a possible D gene is TRBD1 (5 bases). Sequenced input: peripheral blood or thyroid tissue (not recorded which). The CDR3 DNA is TGCAGCGTCGGGACGTTTCCCAATCAGCCCCAGCATTTT. It encodes CSVGTFPNQPQHF.